This section outlines one T cell receptor beta chain sequence together with its context. This sample is drawn from a study of breast tumors, draining lymph nodes, adjacent tissues. The CDR3 is 15 amino acids. The V gene lost 1 base and the J gene lost 3 bases, with 12 bases spanning the gap. Germline CDR1 reads GTSNPN; CDR2 reads SVGIG (reference sequence). TCRdb independently ran MiXCR on the multiplex PCR reads; one entry per CDR3 protein. The table lists 30,000 to 35,000 distinct CDR3 sequences, 63% of them singletons. The gene calls are TRBV30 and TRBJ1-4, with D possibly TRBD1 on 5 matching bases. The sequencing sample was made of breast tumor tissue. This clonotype was obtained from a female donor with breast cancer. Some clones in this sample may be carry-over from other donors' samples. CDR3 nucleotides: TGTGCCTGGAGTGGGACGAGGGGCGCTAATGAAAAACTGTTTTTT. This translates into CAWSGTRGANEKLFF.